The sequence of this TCR beta chain was determined in a study of blood T cell repertoires in COVID-19 (TCRdb year 2020). About the investigation overall: Samples covering the acute and convalescent phases of COVID-19 were provided by collaborators in the United States, Italy and Spain. The material from the prospective study consisted of cDNA or gDNA derived from T cells, B-cell-depleted T cells, or PBMCs. Deeply sampled blood TCRbeta repertoires from subjects exposed to, actively infected with, or recovered from COVID-19 were included in the dataset. The repertoires were released in a freely available public database meant as a resource for research on the immune response to SARS-CoV-2. Samples were obtained from the ongoing ImmuneRACE study (first 160 participants) and from some 1,200 subjects provided by 6 global collaborators. Nearly every sample came with metadata listing a de-identified subject ID, COVID-19 status, age in years and sex. HLA class I and class II types, where available, came from metadata supplied by the sample provider rather than from assay-based typing.

The collaborating institutions used their own protocols to collect whole blood in K2EDTA tubes. For TCRbeta analysis, collaborators shipped samples as frozen whole blood, isolated PBMCs, or DNA extracted from either of those sample types. Notes on this clone: Which antigen it targets is not known. Per-base qualities were not stored, and no clone one base away is much larger.

From the cysteine up to the phenylalanine, the CDR3 has a length of 13 residues. CDR3 DNA only is kept here, 39 bases in frame from base 1. V is shortened by 5 bases, J by 5 bases, and the region joining them spans 12 bases. Looking up the germline V gene (reference sequence) yields CDR1 LGHDT and CDR2 YNNKEL. TCRbeta CDR3 regions were amplified from genomic DNA using the immunoSEQ Assay, a bias-controlled multiplex PCR. As for the authors' bioinformatics: Nucleated cell counts per sample were estimated from amplification of reference gene primers within the assay. Sequence reads were collapsed and filtered to measure the absolute abundance of every unique TCRbeta CDR3 rearrangement. For each sample, productive Simpson clonality was calculated as the square root of Simpson's diversity index across productive rearrangements. The table comes from immuneACCESS by way of TCRdb, which keeps in-frame sequences with V and J called. Part of the clones is missing from these tables; in studies checked, under half for an unresolved V gene and the rest for unknown reasons. V and J calls and clone size are those listed in that table; D and trimming were worked out from the DNA. This sample holds about 200,000 clones; over 75% were observed only once. Clones ranked in the top ten supply roughly 7.9% of the sample.

Overall study outcomes, separate from this receptor: The quantity of clinical and demographic metadata differed by source and by participant and was supplied without curation.

This sequence originates from an elderly woman with acute or convalescent COVID-19. Sequencing was performed on peripheral blood. The chain was built from TRBV3-1 (or the pseudogene TRBV3-2) and TRBJ1-2, with the D gene not confidently named. Here the CDR3 is given as CASSSPVIYGYTF. Read as DNA, the sequence is TGTGCCAGCAGCTCCCCTGTTATTTATGGCTACACCTTC.